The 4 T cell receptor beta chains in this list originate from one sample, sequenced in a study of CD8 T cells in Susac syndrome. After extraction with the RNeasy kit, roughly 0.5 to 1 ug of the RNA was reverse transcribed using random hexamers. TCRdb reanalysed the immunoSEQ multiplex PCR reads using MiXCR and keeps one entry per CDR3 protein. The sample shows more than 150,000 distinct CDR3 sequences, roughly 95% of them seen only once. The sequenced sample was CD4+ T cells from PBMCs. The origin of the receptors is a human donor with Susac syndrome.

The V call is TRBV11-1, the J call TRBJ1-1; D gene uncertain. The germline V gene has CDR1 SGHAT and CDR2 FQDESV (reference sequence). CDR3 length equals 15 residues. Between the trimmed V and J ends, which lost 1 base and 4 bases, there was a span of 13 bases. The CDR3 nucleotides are TGTGCCAGCAGCTTAGAAAGGGTCCCCCTCACTGAAGCTTTCTTT. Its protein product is CASSLERVPLTEAFF. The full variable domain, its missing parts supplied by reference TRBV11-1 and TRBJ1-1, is EAEVAQSPRYKITEKSQAVAFWCDPISGHATLYWYRQILGQGPELLVQFQDESVVDDSQLPKDRFSAERLKGVDSTLKIQPAELGDSAMYLCASSLERVPLTEAFFGQGTRLTVV.

As DNA, the CDR3 is TGCAGTGCAACGGACCCCGGACTAGCGGGGGGTACGCAGTATTTT. This codes for CSATDPGLAGGTQYF. The rearrangement links TRBV20-1 to TRBJ2-3, with 14 bases matching TRBD2. The CDR3 runs to 15 residues. CDR1 is DFQATT and CDR2 is SNEGSKA in the germline V gene (reference sequence). The J segment lost 8 bases and the V segment lost 6 bases, leaving 10 bases of the junction unmatched.

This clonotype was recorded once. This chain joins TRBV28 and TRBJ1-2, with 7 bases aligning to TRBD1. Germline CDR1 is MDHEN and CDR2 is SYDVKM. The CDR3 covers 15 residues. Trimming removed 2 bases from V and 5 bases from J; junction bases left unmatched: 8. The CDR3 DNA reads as TGTGCCAGCAGTTTACCGCAGGGGGTGGGATATGGCTACACCTTC. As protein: CASSLPQGVGYGYTF.

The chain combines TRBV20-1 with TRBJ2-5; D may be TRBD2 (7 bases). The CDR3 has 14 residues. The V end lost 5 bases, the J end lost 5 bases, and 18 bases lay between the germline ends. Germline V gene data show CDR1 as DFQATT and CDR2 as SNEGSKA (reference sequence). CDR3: CSAVLGGETETQYF. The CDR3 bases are TGCAGTGCTGTCCTAGGGGGGGAAACCGAGACCCAGTACTTC.